This T cell receptor beta chain was captured by sequencing in a study of shared clonotypes between healthy human individuals. Germline values: CDR1 GTSNPN, CDR2 SVGIG (reference sequence). This CDR3 is built from 15 residues. V shed 2 bases and J 6 bases; nucleotides not matched to a gene: 5. Only CD45RO-negative cells positively selected for CCR7 counted as naive CD8 cells, so terminally differentiated effector memory CD45RA+ cells were excluded. Generated by immunoSEQ multiplex PCR, the TCRdb table keeps only in-frame clones and is missing some. The sample contains 2 million or so clones, over 85% of which appear only once.

Sequencing was done on a sample of naive CD8+ T cells sorted from blood. The chain employs TRBV30 and TRBJ2-2, with TRBD1 matching 11 bases. The clonotype comes from a man aged 18 to 29 in good health. CDR3 in DNA: TGTGCCTGGAGTCTCGGGACAGGGGGACCCGGGGAGCTGTTTTTT. As protein: CAWSLGTGGPGELFF.